A selection of T cell receptor beta chains follows, all from one sample in a study of blood T cell repertoires in COVID-19. Only in-frame clones appear in the TCRdb table, and some are missing; sequencing was by immunoSEQ multiplex PCR. Altogether 250,000 to 350,000 clones are present, approximately 90% being singletons, with the ten largest covering under 15%. The sequenced material came from peripheral blood. These receptors were obtained from a woman aged 60 to 75 with acute or convalescent COVID-19. Each CDR3 is given with its conserved first and last residue. The D gene is left open where the match is weak. Clone sizes are given selectively: once, few, many, or a class where the clone is expanded.

TRBD2 NA TRBJ2-5 TRBV15 CATSRGTSGRETQYF TGTGCCACCAGCAGGGGGACTAGCGGGAGAGAGACCCAGTACTTC
NA NA TRBJ1-1 TRBV11-2 CASSFGINTEAFF TGTGCCAGCAGCTTCGGGATTAACACTGAAGCTTTCTTT
NA once TRBJ2-1 TRBV3-1/TRBV3-2 CASSQGPFLAFEQFF TGTGCCAGCAGCCAAGGCCCCTTTCTAGCGTTTGAGCAGTTCTTC
NA NA TRBJ1-5 TRBV7-2 CASSLEAGQFNQPQHF TGTGCCAGCAGCTTAGAAGCAGGACAGTTCAATCAGCCCCAGCATTTT
NA NA TRBJ2-1 TRBV19 CASSSGLRANEQFF TGTGCCAGTAGTTCCGGACTCCGCGCCAATGAGCAGTTCTTC
TRBD1 NA TRBJ1-2 TRBV5-1 CASSFGTGRNYGYTF TGCGCCAGCAGCTTTGGGACAGGTAGAAACTATGGCTACACCTTC
NA NA TRBJ1-3 TRBV4-3 CASSQGAGVSGNTIYF TGCGCCAGCAGCCAAGGGGCAGGGGTCTCTGGAAACACCATATATTTT
TRBD1 NA TRBJ1-4 TRBV9 CASSAQGAMNEKLFF TGTGCCAGCAGCGCCCAGGGGGCGATGAATGAAAAACTGTTTTTT
NA NA TRBJ1-1 TRBV28 CASSLSRTVTEAFF TGTGCCAGCAGTTTATCCCGGACAGTCACTGAAGCTTTCTTT
NA NA TRBJ2-1 TRBV3-1/TRBV3-2 CASSQESGRGHEQFF TGTGCCAGCAGCCAAGAAAGCGGGCGGGGCCATGAGCAGTTCTTC
NA NA TRBJ2-2 TRBV12-3/TRBV12-4 CASSLYGELFF TGTGCCAGCAGTTTGTACGGGGAGCTGTTTTTT
TRBD1 NA TRBJ2-7 TRBV6-7 CASRTADLEDRGYEQYF TGTGCCAGCAGGACGGCGGATTTAGAAGACAGGGGCTACGAGCAGTACTTC
TRBD1 NA TRBJ1-2 TRBV19 CASSMEGARVYGYTF TGTGCCAGTAGTATGGAGGGGGCGCGAGTCTATGGCTACACCTTC
TRBD1 NA TRBJ1-1 TRBV5-4 CASSSEGAARTEAFF TGTGCCAGCAGCTCCGAGGGGGCGGCCCGCACTGAAGCTTTCTTT
NA NA TRBJ1-4 TRBV7-8 CASSKTRTTANEKLFF TGTGCCAGCAGCAAGACCAGGACAACTGCTAATGAAAAACTGTTTTTT
NA NA TRBJ1-2 TRBV28 CASNQGSQGYTF TGTGCCAGCAACCAGGGGTCTCAGGGCTACACCTTC
NA NA TRBJ1-5 TRBV19 CASRSTTGPPVGNQPQHF TGTGCCAGTAGGAGTACCACAGGGCCACCGGTCGGCAATCAGCCCCAGCATTTT
TRBD2 NA TRBJ2-7 TRBV6-1 CASSEWGLREDEQYF TGTGCCAGCAGTGAATGGGGTCTACGGGAGGACGAGCAGTACTTC
TRBD1 once TRBJ1-2 TRBV28 CASSSGQGYGYTF TGTGCCAGCAGTTCAGGACAGGGCTATGGCTACACCTTC
TRBD2 NA TRBJ2-7 TRBV7-6 CASSPWGGGYEQYF TGTGCCAGCAGCCCCTGGGGGGGAGGGTACGAGCAGTACTTC
TRBD2 NA TRBJ2-1 TRBV3-1/TRBV3-2 CASSQGERLAVGNEQFF TGTGCCAGCAGCCAGGGGGAACGACTAGCGGTGGGGAATGAGCAGTTCTTC
TRBD1 NA TRBJ1-2 TRBV2 CASSMRTGLIEGYTF TGTGCCAGCAGTATGCGGACAGGGCTAATTGAAGGCTACACCTTC
NA NA TRBJ1-2 TRBV12-3/TRBV12-4 CASSLRGSYGYTF TGTGCCAGCAGCTTAAGGGGTTCTTATGGCTACACCTTC